This T cell receptor (beta chain) was identified in a study of neurological immune-mediated disorders. In this sample, this clonotype turned up many times. What it binds is not known. Whole-study results and caveats: The most TCR clonal expansion was seen in HTLV-1-associated myelopathy, and the least was seen in multiple sclerosis, which fell below healthy controls.

With 10-nucleotide random UMIs included, cDNA was synthesized by 5'RACE. TCRdb re-called the 5' RACE reads with MiXCR, one entry per CDR3 protein. Among about 38,000 distinct CDR3 sequences, more than 4.5% were seen once, and the ten largest hold roughly 9%. The CDR3 sequence is 13 residues long. Germline V lookup: CDR1 DFQATT, CDR2 SNEGSKA (reference sequence). J lost 7 bases, V lost 0 bases, and 3 bases had no gene match. The specimen sequenced was CD4+ T cells from blood. The TCR was taken from a man aged 18-30 years in good health. The chain is built from TRBV20-1 and TRBJ1-2; 9 bases fit TRBD1. CDR3 sequence: CSARDSTGGGYTF. CDR3 sequence (DNA): TGCAGTGCTAGAGATTCGACAGGGGGTGGCTACACCTTC.